This T cell receptor beta chain comes out of a study of blood T cell repertoires in COVID-19. In the study overall: The origin of the acute and convalescent COVID-19 samples was the United States, Italy and Spain. Sample material is recorded as cDNA or gDNA derived from T cells, B-cell-depleted T cells, or PBMCs.

In this sample, this clone turned up once. Per the study methods: Amplification with reference gene primers provided the estimates of nucleated cell counts. The protocol was immunoSEQ multiplex PCR, while the TCRdb copy is restricted to in-frame clones and leaves out a portion. That table gives V, J and clone size, and the DNA gave D and trimming. Of about 220,000 clones listed, around three quarters are singletons. V lost 9 bases, J lost 0 bases, and 18 bases lay in between. CDR1 is SGHNT, CDR2 YYREEE, per germline (reference sequence). This CDR3 is built from 15 residues. What was sequenced was peripheral blood. The genes are TRBV5-4 and TRBJ2-5; D call uncertain. The sequence derives from a woman between 65 and 79 years old with acute or convalescent COVID-19. The CDR3 sequence: CATRSRNFNQETQYF. The CDR3 DNA sequence: TGTGCCACCAGATCGCGGAACTTTAACCAAGAGACCCAGTACTTC.